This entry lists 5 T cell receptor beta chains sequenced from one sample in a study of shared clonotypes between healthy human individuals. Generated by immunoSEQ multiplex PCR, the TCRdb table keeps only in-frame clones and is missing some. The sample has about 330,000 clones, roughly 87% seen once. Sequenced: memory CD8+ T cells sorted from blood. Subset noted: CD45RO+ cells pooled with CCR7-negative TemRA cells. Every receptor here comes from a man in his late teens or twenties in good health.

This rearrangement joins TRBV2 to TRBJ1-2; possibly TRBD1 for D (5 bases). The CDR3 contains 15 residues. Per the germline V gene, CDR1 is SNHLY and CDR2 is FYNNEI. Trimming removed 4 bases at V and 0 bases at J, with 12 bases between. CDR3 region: CASSVWGRPNYGYTF. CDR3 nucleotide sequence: TGTGCCAGCAGTGTATGGGGGAGACCTAACTATGGCTACACCTTC. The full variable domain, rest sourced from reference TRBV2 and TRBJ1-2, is EPEVTQTPSHQVTQMGQEVILRCVPISNHLYFYWYRQILGQKVEFLVSFYNNEISEKSEIFDDQFSVERPDGSNFTLKIRSTKLEDSAMYFCASSVWGRPNYGYTFGSGTRLTVV.

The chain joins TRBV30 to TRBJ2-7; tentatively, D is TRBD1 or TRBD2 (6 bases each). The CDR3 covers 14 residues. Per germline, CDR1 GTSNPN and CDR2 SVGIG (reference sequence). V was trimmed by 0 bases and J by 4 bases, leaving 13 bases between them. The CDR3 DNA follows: TGTGCCTGGAGTGTAGTCGGGGGCCTATACGAGCAGTACTTC. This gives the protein CAWSVVGGLYEQYF.

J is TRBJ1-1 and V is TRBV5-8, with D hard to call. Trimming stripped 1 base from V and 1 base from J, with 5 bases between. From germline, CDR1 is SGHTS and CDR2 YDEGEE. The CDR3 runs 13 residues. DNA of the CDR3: TGTGCCAGCAGCTTGTGGGGGAACACTGAAGCTTTCTTT. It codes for CASSLWGNTEAFF.

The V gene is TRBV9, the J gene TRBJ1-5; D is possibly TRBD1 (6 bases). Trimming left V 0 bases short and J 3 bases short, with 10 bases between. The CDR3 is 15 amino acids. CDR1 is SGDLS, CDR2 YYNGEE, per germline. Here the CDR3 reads CASSVEGVYNQPQHF. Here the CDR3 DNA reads TGTGCCAGCAGCGTAGAGGGGGTTTACAATCAGCCCCAGCATTTT.

CDR3 amino acids: CSVEGTDYSYEQYF. CDR3 nucleotide sequence: TGCAGCGTTGAAGGGACAGATTACTCCTACGAGCAGTACTTC. The chain is built from TRBV29-1 and TRBJ2-7; the D gene is possibly TRBD1 (6 bases). V was shortened by 1 base and J by 0 bases, with 10 bases between the two germline ends. CDR1 is SQVTM and CDR2 is ANQGSEA in the germline V gene. The CDR3 has 14 residues.